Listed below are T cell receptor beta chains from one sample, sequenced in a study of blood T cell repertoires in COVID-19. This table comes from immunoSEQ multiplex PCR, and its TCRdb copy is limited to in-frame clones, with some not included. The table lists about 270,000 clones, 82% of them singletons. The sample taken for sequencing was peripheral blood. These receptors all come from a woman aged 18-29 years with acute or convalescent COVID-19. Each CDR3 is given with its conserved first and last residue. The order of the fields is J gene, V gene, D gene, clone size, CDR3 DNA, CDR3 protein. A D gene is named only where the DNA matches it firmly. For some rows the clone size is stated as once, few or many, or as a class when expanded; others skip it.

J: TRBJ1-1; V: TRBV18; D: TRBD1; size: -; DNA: TGTGCCAGCTCACCATCGGGACAGGCGATCAACACTGAAGCTTTCTTT; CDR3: CASSPSGQAINTEAFF
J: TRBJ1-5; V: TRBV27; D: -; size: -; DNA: TGTGCCAGCAGTTTAGCGCTGTACAATCAGCCCCAGCATTTT; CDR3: CASSLALYNQPQHF
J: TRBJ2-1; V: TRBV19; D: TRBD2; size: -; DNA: TGTGCCAGTAGTATTGCTAGCGGGAGGGCCAGTGAGCAGTTCTTC; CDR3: CASSIASGRASEQFF
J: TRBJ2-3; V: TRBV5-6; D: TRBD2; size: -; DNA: TGTGCCAGCAGCTCACTAGCGAGCACAGATACGCAGTATTTT; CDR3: CASSSLASTDTQYF
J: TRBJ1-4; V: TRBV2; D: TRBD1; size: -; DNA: TGTGCCAGCAAAGTAGGGGACAGCGAAAAACTGTTTTTT; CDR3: CASKVGDSEKLFF
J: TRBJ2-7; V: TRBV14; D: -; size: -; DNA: TGTGCCAGCAGTCGCGGGCTCCTCATCGAGCAGTACTTC; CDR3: CASSRGLLIEQYF
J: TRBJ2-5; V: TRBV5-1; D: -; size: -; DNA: TGCGCCAGCAGTGGGCTGGGAGAGACCCAGTACTTC; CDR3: CASSGLGETQYF
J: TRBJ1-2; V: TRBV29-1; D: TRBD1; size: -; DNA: TGCAGCGTTGAGGGACAGGGGGCCGATGGCTACACCTTC; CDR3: CSVEGQGADGYTF
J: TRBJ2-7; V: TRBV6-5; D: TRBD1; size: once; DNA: TGTGCCAGCAGTTACCGGGACAGGGGGGCCTACGAGCAGTACTTC; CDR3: CASSYRDRGAYEQYF
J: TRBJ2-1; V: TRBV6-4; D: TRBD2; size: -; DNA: TGTGCCAGCAGTGAAGGGATAGCGGGAGAGGTCGGGTACAATGAGCAGTTCTTC; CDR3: CASSEGIAGEVGYNEQFF
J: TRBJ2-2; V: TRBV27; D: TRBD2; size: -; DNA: TGTGCCAGCAGTTTATATGGGACTAGCGGAACCGGGGAGCTGTTTTTT; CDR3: CASSLYGTSGTGELFF
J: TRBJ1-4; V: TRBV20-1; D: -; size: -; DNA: TGCAGTGCTAGTAGAGGGATTGGAGAAAAACTGTTTTTT; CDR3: CSASRGIGEKLFF
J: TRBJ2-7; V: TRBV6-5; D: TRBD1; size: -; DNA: TGTGCCAGCAGTTACTCCGGGGCAGGGGGTTACGAGCAGTACTTC; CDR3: CASSYSGAGGYEQYF
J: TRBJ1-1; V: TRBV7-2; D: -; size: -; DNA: TGTGCCAGCAGCCCCTGGAAGGCAGGGAACACTGAAGCTTTCTTT; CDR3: CASSPWKAGNTEAFF
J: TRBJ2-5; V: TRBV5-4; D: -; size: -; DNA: TGTGCCAGCAGCTTGGCTAGCGCCTTCCAAGAGACCCAGTACTTC; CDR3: CASSLASAFQETQYF
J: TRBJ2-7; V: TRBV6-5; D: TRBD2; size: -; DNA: TGTGCCAGCAGTTATTCTGGGGGGGGGACCTACGAGCAGTACTTC; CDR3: CASSYSGGGTYEQYF
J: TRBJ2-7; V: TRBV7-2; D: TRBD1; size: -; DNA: TGTGCCAGCAGCTGGCCGGGACAGGGTATCGAGCAGTACTTC; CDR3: CASSWPGQGIEQYF
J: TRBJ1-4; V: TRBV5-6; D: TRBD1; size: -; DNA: TGTGCCAGCAGCAAAAACAGGGGCCCCGCAACTAATGAAAAACTGTTTTTT; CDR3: CASSKNRGPATNEKLFF
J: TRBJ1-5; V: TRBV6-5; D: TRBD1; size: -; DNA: TGTGCCAGCAGTCCCGACAGGGGGCTGAATCAGCCCCAGCATTTT; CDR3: CASSPDRGLNQPQHF
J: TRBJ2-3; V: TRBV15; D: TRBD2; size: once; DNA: TGTGCCACCAGCAGAGATCCCCCTGGACTAGCGGGAGTCTGGGGGGCAGATACGCAGTATTTT; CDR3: CATSRDPPGLAGVWGADTQYF
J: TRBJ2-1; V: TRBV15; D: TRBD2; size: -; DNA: TGTGCCACCAGCAGGGTCGGGACTAGCGGGCCCCACAATGAGCAGTTCTTC; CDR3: CATSRVGTSGPHNEQFF
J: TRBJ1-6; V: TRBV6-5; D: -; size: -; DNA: TGTGCCAGCATGAATTGGGCCTCACCCCTCCACTTT; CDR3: CASMNWASPLHF
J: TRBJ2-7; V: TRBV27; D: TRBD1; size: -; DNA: TGTGCCAGCAGTATGGGACAGCTTCCACCCTACGAGCAGTACTTC; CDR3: CASSMGQLPPYEQYF
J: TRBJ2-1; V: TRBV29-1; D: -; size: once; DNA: TGCAGCGTTATTAGGAGCTCCTACAATGAGCAGTTCTTC; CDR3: CSVIRSSYNEQFF